This T cell receptor beta chain comes out of a study of T cells in Graves' hyperthyroidism and ophthalmopathy. Turning to this clonotype: Its antigen is unknown.

Researchers took RNA transcripts and amplified the TCR beta CDR3 regions from them. During a first-round RT-PCR of the TCR CDR3, the HTBI primer set was used. TCRdb used MiXCR to reprocess the multiplex PCR reads, holding one entry per CDR3 protein. The sample lists more than 500,000 distinct CDR3 sequences, around 15% occurring once. This CDR3 region has 15 residues. The V and J ends lost 1 base and 9 bases respectively, with 16 bases between them. CDR1 and CDR2 from the germline V gene are DFQATT and SNEGSKA (reference sequence). The study's findings and limits: Ophthalmopathy was separated from stable hyperthyroidism by a 13 V-J model.

The rearrangement links TRBV20-1 to TRBJ1-6; no reliable D call. This TCR derives from a woman aged 30 to 39 with Graves' ophthalmopathy. Material: blood. CDR3 loop: CSARGQSVTGSPLHF. The CDR3 DNA reads as TGCAGTGCTAGAGGGCAGTCGGTTACGGGTTCACCCCTCCACTTT.